This TCR beta chain is from a study of shared clonotypes between healthy human individuals. With V trimmed by 4 bases and J by 4 bases, 10 bases remained unmatched. The CDR3 is made up of 16 amino acids. Germline V gene lookup returns CDR1 SGHAT and CDR2 FQNNGV. The method was immunoSEQ multiplex PCR; TCRdb's version includes in-frame clones alone and lacks a portion of them. The sample lists roughly 2.6 million clones, more than 80% occurring once. The TCR was taken from a young man in good health. The V and J genes are TRBV11-2 and TRBJ2-5, with 9 bases aligning to TRBD1. The sequencing sample was made of naive CD4+ T cells sorted from blood. Described subset: CD45RA+ positively selected. The CDR3 sequence: CASSSIGTGMRETQYF. The CDR3 DNA reads TGTGCCAGCAGCTCTATAGGGACAGGGATGAGAGAGACCCAGTACTTC.